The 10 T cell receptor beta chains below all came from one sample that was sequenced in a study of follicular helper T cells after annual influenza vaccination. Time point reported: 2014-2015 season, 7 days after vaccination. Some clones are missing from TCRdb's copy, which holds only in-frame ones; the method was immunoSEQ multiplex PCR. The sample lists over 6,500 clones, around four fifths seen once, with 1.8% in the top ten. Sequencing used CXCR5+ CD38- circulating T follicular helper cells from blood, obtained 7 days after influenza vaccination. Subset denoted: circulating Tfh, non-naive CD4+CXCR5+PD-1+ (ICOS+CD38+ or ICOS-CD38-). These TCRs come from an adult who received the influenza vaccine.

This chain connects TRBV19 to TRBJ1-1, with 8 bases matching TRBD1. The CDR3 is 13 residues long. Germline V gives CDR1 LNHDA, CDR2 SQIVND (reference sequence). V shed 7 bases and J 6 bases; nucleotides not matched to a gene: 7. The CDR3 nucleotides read TGTGCCAGTACTCAGGGGGCGAGCGCTGAAGCTTTCTTT. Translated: CASTQGASAEAFF.

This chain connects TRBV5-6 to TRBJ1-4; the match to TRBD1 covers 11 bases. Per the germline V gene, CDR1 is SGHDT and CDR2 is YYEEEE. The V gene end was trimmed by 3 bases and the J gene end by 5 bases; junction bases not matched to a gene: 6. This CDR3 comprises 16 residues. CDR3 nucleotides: TGTGCCAGCAGCTCCCAGGGGACAGGGGGAAATGAAAAACTGTTTTTT. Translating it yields CASSSQGTGGNEKLFF. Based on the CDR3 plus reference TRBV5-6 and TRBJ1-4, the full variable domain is DAGVTQSPTHLIKTRGQQVTLRCSPKSGHDTVSWYQQALGQGPQFIFQYYEEEERQRGNFPDRFSGHQFPNYSSELNVNALLLGDSALYLCASSSQGTGGNEKLFFGSGTQLSVL.

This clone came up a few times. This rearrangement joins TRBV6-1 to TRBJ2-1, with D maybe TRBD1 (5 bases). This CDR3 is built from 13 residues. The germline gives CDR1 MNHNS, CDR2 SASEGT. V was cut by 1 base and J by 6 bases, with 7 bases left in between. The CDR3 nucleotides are TGTGCCAGCAGTGAAGTAGGGGCCAATGAGCAGTTCTTC. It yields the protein CASSEVGANEQFF.

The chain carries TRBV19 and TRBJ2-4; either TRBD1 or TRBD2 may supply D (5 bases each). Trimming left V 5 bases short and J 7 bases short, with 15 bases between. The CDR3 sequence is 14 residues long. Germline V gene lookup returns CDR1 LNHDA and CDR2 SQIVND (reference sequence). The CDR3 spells CASSYRDRRNIQYF. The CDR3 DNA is TGTGCCAGTAGTTACCGGGACCGCCGGAACATTCAGTACTTC.

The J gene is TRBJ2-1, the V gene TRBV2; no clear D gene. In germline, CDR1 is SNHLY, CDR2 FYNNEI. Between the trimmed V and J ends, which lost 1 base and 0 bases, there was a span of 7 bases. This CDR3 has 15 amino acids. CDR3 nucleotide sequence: TGTGCCAGCAGTGAAGACTTGAGCTCCTACAATGAGCAGTTCTTC. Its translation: CASSEDLSSYNEQFF.

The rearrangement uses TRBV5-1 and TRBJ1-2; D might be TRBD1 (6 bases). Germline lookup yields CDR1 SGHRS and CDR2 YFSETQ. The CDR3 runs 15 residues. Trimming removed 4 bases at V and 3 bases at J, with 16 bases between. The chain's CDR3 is CASSKDSPVDYGYTF. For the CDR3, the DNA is TGCGCCAGCAGCAAGGACAGCCCCGTCGACTATGGCTACACCTTC. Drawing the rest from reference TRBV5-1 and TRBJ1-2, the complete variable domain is KAGVTQTPRYLIKTRGQQVTLSCSPISGHRSVSWYQQTPGQGLQFLFEYFSETQRNKGNFPGRFSGRQFSNSRSEMNVSTLELGDSALYLCASSKDSPVDYGYTFGSGTRLTVV.

The CDR3 DNA is TGTGCCAGCAGACCGGGACTGGCTAACTATGGCTACACCTTC. Translated: CASRPGLANYGYTF. The V and J genes are TRBV7-8 and TRBJ1-2; a possible D gene is TRBD1 (5 bases). Germline V gene lookup returns CDR1 SGHVS and CDR2 FQNEAQ. The ends were cut back, 6 bases at V and 0 bases at J, with 11 bases in the middle. CDR3 length: 14 amino acids.

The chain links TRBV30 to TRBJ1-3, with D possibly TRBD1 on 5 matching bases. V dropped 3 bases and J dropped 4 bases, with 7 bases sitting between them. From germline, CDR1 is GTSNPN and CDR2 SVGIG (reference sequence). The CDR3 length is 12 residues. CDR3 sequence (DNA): TGTGCCTGGAGCAGGGAGGGAAACACCATATATTTT. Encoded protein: CAWSREGNTIYF.

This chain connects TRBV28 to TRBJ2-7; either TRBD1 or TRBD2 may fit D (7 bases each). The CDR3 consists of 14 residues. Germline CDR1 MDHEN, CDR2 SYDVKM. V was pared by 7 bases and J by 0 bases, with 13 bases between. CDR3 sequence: CASIQGGSSYEQYF. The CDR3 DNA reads TGTGCCAGCATCCAGGGGGGGAGCTCCTACGAGCAGTACTTC.

In nucleotides, the CDR3 is TGTGCCAGCAGCCCCAGCGGGGGTTACCAAGAGACCCAGTACTTC. Translating it yields CASSPSGGYQETQYF. The chain uses TRBV5-4 and TRBJ2-5, with 8 bases matching TRBD2. The V and J ends lost 4 bases and 0 bases, in that order; junction bases with no gene match: 5. The CDR3 is made up of 15 amino acids. Per the germline V gene, CDR1 is SGHNT and CDR2 is YYREEE (reference sequence).